This TCR beta chain was sequenced in a study of vaccination and CD4 T cells after COVID-19 (dated by TCRdb to the early 2020s). With respect to the entire study: SARS-CoV-2 positivity had been established in the convalescent patients by nasal swab PCR, and mild disease was recorded in under ten of these patients and severe disease in one. The convalescent cohort comprised six males and four females, including two Hispanic individuals, seven Caucasians, two Asians and one multiracial person. Participants got two doses of the Pfizer-BioNTech BNT162b2 vaccine (n=8) or two doses of the Moderna mRNA-1273 vaccine (n=2). Post-COVID blood samples were collected from convalescent patients a median of about 92 days after diagnosis, with a range of about 35 to 161 days. The time from the second vaccine dose to post-vaccine blood sampling had a median of roughly 77 days and ranged from about 14 to 250 days. For stimulating the cultures, overlapping spike peptide pools were used, derived from SARS-CoV-2 as well as from the common cold coronaviruses HCoV-NL63, HCoV-OC43 and HCoV-229E. Control cultures used a CEFX viral epitope pool as positive control, an HIV-1 Nef peptide pool as negative control, or no peptide. The spike-specific CD4+ TCR repertoire was compared before and after mRNA vaccination in approximately ten COVID-19 convalescent patients and a handful of infection-naive healthy vaccine recipients. Here is what the overall study found, with its caveats: Of the vaccine-specific clones in convalescent patients, 304 of 307, or nearly all, reacted only to SARS-CoV-2 spike and did not cross-react with common cold coronaviruses. Only a relatively small number of convalescent patients were included in the study, and early timepoints following natural infection were not analyzed. Among the post-vaccine SARS-CoV-2-reactive clones in convalescent patients, a median about 86% showed up only after vaccination, which suggests vaccine-specific priming. Although the median number of SARS-CoV-2-reactive clonotypes went up from 20 to 25 after infection to around 39 after vaccination, the increase was not significant.

Counted from cysteine to phenylalanine, this CDR3 has 16 amino acids. Of all the DNA, just the CDR3 is kept, 48 bases in frame from base 1. In the germline V gene, CDR1 corresponds to SGHRS and CDR2 to YFSETQ. V is cut by 0 bases and J by 1 base, and the space between the germline ends is 13 bases. Interpreted using the paper, the treatment or condition label stands for: roughly ten-day PBMC culture with coronavirus spike peptide pools or control peptides (ViraFEST assay). The ViraFEST assay was used in the study, in which antigen-specific T cells were expanded with peptide pools and expanded clonotypes were subsequently identified by TCR sequencing. Positive SARS-CoV-2 PCR tests in the convalescent patients dated from March to December 2020, before Alpha, Beta and Delta variants emerged in the United States. PBMCs were cultured at fewer than 2.5 million per well in IMDM supplemented with 5% human AB serum and around 10 IU/ml IL-2, with roughly 10 ug/ml peptide pools added. Half of the culture medium was replaced with fresh IL-2-containing medium on days 3 and 7. After about nine days of culture, CD4+ T cells were isolated by negative selection with the EasySep CD4+ T cell isolation kit. Ficoll-Paque Plus gradient centrifugation was used to isolate PBMCs from whole blood, and the isolated PBMCs were then either used fresh or cryopreserved at -140C. Each culture condition was generally run in triplicate wells.

Note on this clonotype: What this receptor recognizes is not known. Within one base of it there is no much larger clone, and no base qualities were kept.

Preparation of the library involved PCR. TCR sequencing of DNA from cultured CD4+ T cells used the Oncomine TCR Beta short-read assay at the Johns Hopkins FTIC core. The QIAamp micro DNA kit was used to extract genomic DNA from the cultured CD4+ T cells. Oncomine TCR Beta libraries from cultured CD4+ T cells were pooled using unique dual indexes and sequenced on an Illumina iSeq 100. The study's own analysis went as follows. Non-productive sequences were removed, and CDR3s that did not start with C, did not end with F or W, or were shorter than 7 amino acids were discarded. Antigen-specific clonotypes were identified with the MANAFEST web application by comparing peptide-stimulated wells with reference and other culture wells. For a clone to be called positive, the clone needed an FDR below 0.05, an odds ratio above 5, and a productive frequency above 0.1% in at least two of three replicate wells. Clonotypes that were significantly expanded in both SARS-CoV-2 spike wells and at least one common cold coronavirus spike condition were defined as cross-reactive. Similarity between CDR3 sequences was evaluated in R version 3.6.1 using Levenshtein distances (stringdist) and unrooted phylogenetic trees (ape). TCRdb applied fastp at Q25 and MiXCR to the public reads, then kept only in-frame beta chains. Every CDR3 protein is listed once, alongside the most common genes and DNA of its rows. The V and J calls and clone size come from TCRdb's table, not from the authors' own analysis. Counted in this sample were 20,000 to 25,000 distinct CDR3 sequences; under 55% of them appeared once. The top ten clonotypes cover just over 7% of the sample.

The origin of this receptor is a human donor who had recovered from COVID-19. The sample was CD4+ T cells from blood, cultured in vitro. The chain joins TRBV5-1 to TRBJ2-5; tentative D gene TRBD1, with 6 bases matching. The CDR3 protein: CASSLGLWTVQETQYF. The sequenced DNA is TGCGCCAGCAGCTTGGGGTTATGGACAGTCCAAGAGACCCAGTACTTC.